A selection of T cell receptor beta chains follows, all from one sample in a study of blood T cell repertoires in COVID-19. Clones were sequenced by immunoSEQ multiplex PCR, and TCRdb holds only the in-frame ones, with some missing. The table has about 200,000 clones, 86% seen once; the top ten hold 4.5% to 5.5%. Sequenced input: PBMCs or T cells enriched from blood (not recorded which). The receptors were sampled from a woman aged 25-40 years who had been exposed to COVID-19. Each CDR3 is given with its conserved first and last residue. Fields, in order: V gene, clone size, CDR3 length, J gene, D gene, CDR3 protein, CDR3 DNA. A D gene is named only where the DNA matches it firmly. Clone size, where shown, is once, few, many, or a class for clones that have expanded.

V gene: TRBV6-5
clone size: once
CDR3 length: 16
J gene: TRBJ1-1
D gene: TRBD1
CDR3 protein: CASSYLQGGRDTEAFF
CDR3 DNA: TGTGCCAGCAGTTACTTACAGGGGGGCAGGGACACTGAAGCTTTCTTT

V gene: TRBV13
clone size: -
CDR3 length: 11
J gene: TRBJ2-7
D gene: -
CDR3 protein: CASGSLYEQYF
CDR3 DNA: TGTGCCAGCGGGAGCCTATACGAGCAGTACTTC

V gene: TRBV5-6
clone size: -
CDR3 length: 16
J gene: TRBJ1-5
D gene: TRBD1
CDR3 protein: CASSLRRTGLSQPQHF
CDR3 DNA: TGTGCCAGCAGCTTGCGCCGGACAGGGTTATCTCAGCCCCAGCATTTT

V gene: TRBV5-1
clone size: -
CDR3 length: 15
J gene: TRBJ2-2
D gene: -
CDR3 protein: CASSLRQQNTGELFF
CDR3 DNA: TGCGCCAGCAGCTTACGACAGCAGAACACCGGGGAGCTGTTTTTT

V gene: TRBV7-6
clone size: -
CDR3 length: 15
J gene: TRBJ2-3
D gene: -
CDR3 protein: CASSPGTPGTDTQYF
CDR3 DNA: TGTGCCAGCAGCCCAGGGACTCCTGGCACAGATACGCAGTATTTT

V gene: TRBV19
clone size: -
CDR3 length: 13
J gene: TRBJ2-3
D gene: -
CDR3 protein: CASTPFSGDTQYF
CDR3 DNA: TGTGCCAGTACCCCTTTTTCAGGGGATACGCAGTATTTT

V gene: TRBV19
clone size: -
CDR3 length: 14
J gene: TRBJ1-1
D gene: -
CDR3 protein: CASSISYRLEGAFF
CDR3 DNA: TGTGCCAGTAGTATTTCTTACAGGTTGGAGGGAGCTTTCTTT

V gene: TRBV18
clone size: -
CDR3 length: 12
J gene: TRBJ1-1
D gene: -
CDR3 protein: CASSPGATEAFF
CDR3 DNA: TGTGCCAGCTCACCAGGGGCCACTGAAGCTTTCTTT

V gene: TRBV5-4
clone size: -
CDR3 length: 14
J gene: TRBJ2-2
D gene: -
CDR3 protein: CASSLAGFTGELFF
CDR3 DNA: TGTGCCAGCAGCTTGGCGGGTTTCACCGGGGAGCTGTTTTTT

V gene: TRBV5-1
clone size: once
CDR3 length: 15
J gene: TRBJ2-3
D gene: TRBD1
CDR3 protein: CASSLGQGGTDTQYF
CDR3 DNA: TGCGCCAGCAGCTTGGGGCAGGGGGGCACAGATACGCAGTATTTT

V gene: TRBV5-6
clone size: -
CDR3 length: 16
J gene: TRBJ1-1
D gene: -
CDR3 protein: CASSRVGLKGNTEAFF
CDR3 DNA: TGTGCCAGCAGCCGCGTCGGACTGAAGGGGAACACTGAAGCTTTCTTT

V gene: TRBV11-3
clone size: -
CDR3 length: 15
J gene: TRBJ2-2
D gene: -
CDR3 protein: CASSKSGTNTGELFF
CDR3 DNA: TGTGCCAGCAGTAAATCCGGGACTAACACCGGGGAGCTGTTTTTT

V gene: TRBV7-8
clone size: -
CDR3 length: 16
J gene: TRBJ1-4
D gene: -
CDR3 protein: CASSLGQMTTNEKLFF
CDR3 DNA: TGTGCCAGCAGCTTAGGGCAGATGACAACTAATGAAAAACTGTTTTTT

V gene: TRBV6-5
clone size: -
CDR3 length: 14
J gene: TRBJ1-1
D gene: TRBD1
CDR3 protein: CASKTGQGETEAFF
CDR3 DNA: TGTGCCAGCAAGACGGGACAGGGGGAAACTGAAGCTTTCTTT

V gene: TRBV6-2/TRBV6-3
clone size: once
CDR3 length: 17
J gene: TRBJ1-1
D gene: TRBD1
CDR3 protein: CASSYLQDGQGGTEAFF
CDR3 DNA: TGTGCCAGCAGTTACTTACAAGACGGACAGGGAGGTACTGAAGCTTTCTTT

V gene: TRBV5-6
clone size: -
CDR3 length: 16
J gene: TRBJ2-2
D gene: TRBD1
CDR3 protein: CASSLTGGANTGELFF
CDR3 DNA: TGTGCCAGCAGCTTAACAGGGGGCGCGAACACCGGGGAGCTGTTTTTT

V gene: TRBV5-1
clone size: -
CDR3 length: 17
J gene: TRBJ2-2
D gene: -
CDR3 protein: CASSSLRHRGGTGELFF
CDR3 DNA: TGCGCCAGCAGCTCGCTCCGTCATAGGGGAGGCACCGGGGAGCTGTTTTTT

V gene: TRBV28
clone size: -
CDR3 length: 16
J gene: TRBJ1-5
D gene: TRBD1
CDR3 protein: CASSPPGQGAAQPQHF
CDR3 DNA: TGTGCCAGCAGCCCTCCGGGACAGGGAGCGGCTCAGCCCCAGCATTTT

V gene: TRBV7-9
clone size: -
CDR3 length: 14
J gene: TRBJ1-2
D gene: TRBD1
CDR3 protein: CASSPTQGLNGYTF
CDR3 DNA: TGTGCCAGCAGCCCAACACAGGGGTTGAATGGCTACACCTTC

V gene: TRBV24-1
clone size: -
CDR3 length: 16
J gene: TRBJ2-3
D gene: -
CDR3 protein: CATSDLPGLGTDTQYF
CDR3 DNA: TGTGCCACCAGTGATTTGCCGGGACTCGGCACAGATACGCAGTATTTT

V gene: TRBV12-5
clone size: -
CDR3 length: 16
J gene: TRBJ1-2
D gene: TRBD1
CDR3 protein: CASGLRVQGWNYGYTF
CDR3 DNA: TGTGCTAGTGGTTTAAGGGTACAGGGGTGGAATTATGGCTACACCTTC

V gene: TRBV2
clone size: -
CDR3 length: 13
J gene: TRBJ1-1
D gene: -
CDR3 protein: CASPGVKNTEAFF
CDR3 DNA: TGTGCCAGTCCAGGGGTCAAGAACACTGAAGCTTTCTTT

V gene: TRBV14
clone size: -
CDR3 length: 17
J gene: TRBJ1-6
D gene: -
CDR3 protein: CASSQAGYSSYNSPLHF
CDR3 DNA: TGTGCCAGCAGCCAAGCCGGGTATAGCTCCTATAATTCACCCCTCCACTTT

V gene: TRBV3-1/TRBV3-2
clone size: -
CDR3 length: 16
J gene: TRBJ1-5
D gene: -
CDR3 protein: CASSHSPAGLNQPQHF
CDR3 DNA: TGTGCCAGCAGCCATTCGCCGGCAGGGCTCAATCAGCCCCAGCATTTT

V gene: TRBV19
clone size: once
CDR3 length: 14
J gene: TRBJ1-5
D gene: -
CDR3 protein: CASSIGGVNQPQHF
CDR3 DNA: TGTGCCAGTAGTATAGGGGGGGTCAATCAGCCCCAGCATTTT

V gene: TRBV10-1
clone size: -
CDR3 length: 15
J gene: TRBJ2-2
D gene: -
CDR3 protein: CASSENSRGTGELFF
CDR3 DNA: TGCGCCAGCAGTGAAAACTCAAGGGGGACCGGGGAGCTGTTTTTT

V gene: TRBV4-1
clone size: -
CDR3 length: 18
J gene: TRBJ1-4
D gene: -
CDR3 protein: CASSQEGRGGPRSEKLFF
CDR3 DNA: TGCGCCAGCAGCCAAGAGGGTCGGGGTGGGCCCAGGAGTGAAAAACTGTTTTTT

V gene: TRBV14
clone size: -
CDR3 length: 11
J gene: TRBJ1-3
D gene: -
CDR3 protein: CASTGGNTIYF
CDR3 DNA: TGTGCCAGCACTGGCGGAAACACCATATATTTT

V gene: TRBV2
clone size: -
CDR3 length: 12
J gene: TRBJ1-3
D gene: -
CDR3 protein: CASGLGGNTIYF
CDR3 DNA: TGTGCCAGCGGCCTGGGCGGAAACACCATATATTTT

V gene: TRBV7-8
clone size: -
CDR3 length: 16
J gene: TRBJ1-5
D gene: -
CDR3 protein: CASSETGFSSYQPQHF
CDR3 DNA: TGTGCCAGCAGCGAAACAGGGTTTTCCTCTTATCAGCCCCAGCATTTT

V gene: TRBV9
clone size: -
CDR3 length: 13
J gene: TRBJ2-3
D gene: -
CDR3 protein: CASSRRGADTQYF
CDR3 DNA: TGTGCCAGCAGCCGACGGGGAGCCGATACGCAGTATTTT

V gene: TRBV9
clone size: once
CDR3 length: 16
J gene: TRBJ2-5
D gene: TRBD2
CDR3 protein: CASSVAGLAWEETQYF
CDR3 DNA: TGTGCCAGCAGCGTAGCAGGACTAGCATGGGAGGAGACCCAGTACTTC

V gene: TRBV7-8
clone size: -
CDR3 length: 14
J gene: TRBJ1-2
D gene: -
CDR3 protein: CASSLEGANYGYTF
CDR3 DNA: TGTGCCAGCAGCTTAGAAGGGGCGAACTATGGCTACACCTTC

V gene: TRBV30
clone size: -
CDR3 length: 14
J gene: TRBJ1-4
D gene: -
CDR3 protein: CARSTGRTNEKLFF
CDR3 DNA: TGTGCCCGCTCCACGGGGAGAACTAATGAAAAACTGTTTTTT

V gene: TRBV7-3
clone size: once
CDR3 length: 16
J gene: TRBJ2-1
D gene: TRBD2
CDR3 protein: CASSPGGAGGRGEQFF
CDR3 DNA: TGTGCCAGCAGCCCCGGGGGGGCGGGGGGTAGGGGTGAGCAGTTCTTC

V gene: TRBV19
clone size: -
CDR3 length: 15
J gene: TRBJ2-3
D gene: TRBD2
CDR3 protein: CASMRTSGATDTQYF
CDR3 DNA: TGTGCCAGTATGAGGACTAGCGGGGCCACAGATACGCAGTATTTT

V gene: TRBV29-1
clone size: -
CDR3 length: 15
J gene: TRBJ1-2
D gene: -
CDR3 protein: CSVEDEVGHAYGYTF
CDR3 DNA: TGCAGCGTTGAAGATGAGGTTGGCCACGCCTATGGCTACACCTTC

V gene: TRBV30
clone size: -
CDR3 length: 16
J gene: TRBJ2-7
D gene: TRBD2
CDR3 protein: CAWSVQVSGGAYEQYF
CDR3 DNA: TGTGCCTGGAGTGTACAAGTAAGCGGGGGGGCCTACGAGCAGTACTTC

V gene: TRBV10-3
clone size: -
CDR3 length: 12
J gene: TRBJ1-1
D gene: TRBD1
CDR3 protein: CAISPDRAEAFF
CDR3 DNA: TGTGCCATCAGTCCCGACAGGGCTGAAGCTTTCTTT

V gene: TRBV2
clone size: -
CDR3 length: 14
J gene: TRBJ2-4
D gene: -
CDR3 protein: CASSEVGRADIQYF
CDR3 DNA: TGTGCCAGCAGTGAAGTTGGCAGGGCTGACATTCAGTACTTC

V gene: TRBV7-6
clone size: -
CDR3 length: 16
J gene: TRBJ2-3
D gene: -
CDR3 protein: CASSLDRPGGTDTQYF
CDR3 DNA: TGTGCCAGCAGCTTAGATAGGCCAGGGGGCACAGATACGCAGTATTTT

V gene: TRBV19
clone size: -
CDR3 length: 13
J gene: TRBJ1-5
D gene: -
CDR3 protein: CASSTAERQPQHF
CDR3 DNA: TGTGCCAGCTCGACCGCGGAGCGACAGCCCCAGCATTTT

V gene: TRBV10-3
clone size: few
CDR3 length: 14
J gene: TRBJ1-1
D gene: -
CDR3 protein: CAISEGAAVRQAFF
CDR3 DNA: TGTGCCATCAGCGAAGGTGCTGCGGTACGCCAAGCTTTCTTT

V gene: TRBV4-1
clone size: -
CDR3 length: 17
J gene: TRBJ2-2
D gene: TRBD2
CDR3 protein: CASSQEVAGGDTGELFF
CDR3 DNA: TGCGCCAGCAGCCAAGAAGTAGCGGGGGGTGACACCGGGGAGCTGTTTTTT

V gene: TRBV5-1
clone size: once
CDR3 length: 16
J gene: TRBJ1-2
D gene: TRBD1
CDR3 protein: CASSLGAGGDMGGYTF
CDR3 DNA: TGCGCCAGCAGCTTGGGGGCAGGGGGCGACATGGGTGGCTACACCTTC